These 23 T cell receptor beta chains originate from one sample sequenced in a study of cytomegalovirus exposure and HLA in healthy donors. The PCR used 60 Vbeta and 13 Jbeta primers. TCRdb's copy holds only in-frame clones and misses some; the assay was immunoSEQ multiplex PCR. The table includes about 110,000 clones, more than 65% detected once. Sequencing was performed on PBMCs. These receptors were obtained from a woman aged 50 to 60 in good health and CMV-seropositive.

The chain joins TRBV2 to TRBJ2-7; D unclear. CDR1 and CDR2 from the germline V gene are SNHLY and FYNNEI. Deletions cut 7 bases from V and 0 bases from J, with 16 bases between. CDR3 size: 15 residues. The CDR3 loop is CASTPQVSSSYEQYF. The CDR3 nucleotides are TGTGCCAGCACCCCACAAGTTTCTAGCTCCTACGAGCAGTACTTC.

This clone occurred a few times. The chain's CDR3 is CASSLVKGSGDLWEETQYF. In nucleotides, the CDR3 is TGCGCCAGCAGCTTGGTGAAGGGTAGCGGGGACCTCTGGGAAGAGACCCAGTACTTC. The chain couples TRBV5-1 to TRBJ2-5, with 8 bases identical to TRBD2. The CDR3 runs to 19 residues. In germline, CDR1 is SGHRS, CDR2 YFSETQ. Unmatched junction bases numbered 16, after V lost 0 bases and J lost 3 bases. The full variable domain, rest sourced from reference TRBV5-1 and TRBJ2-5, is KAGVTQTPRYLIKTRGQQVTLSCSPISGHRSVSWYQQTPGQGLQFLFEYFSETQRNKGNFPGRFSGRQFSNSRSEMNVSTLELGDSALYLCASSLVKGSGDLWEETQYFGPGTRLLVL.

The V call is TRBV30, the J call TRBJ1-2; 12 bases align to TRBD1. Per the germline V gene, CDR1 is GTSNPN and CDR2 is SVGIG (reference sequence). This CDR3 region has 15 residues. V lost 3 bases to trimming and J lost 4 bases; unmatched junction nucleotides: 6. CDR3 protein: CAWSRGQGAFYGYTF. The CDR3 DNA reads TGTGCCTGGAGCAGGGGACAGGGGGCTTTCTATGGCTACACCTTC.

V and J are TRBV15 and TRBJ1-5; no reliable D call. The CDR3 is 14 residues long. Germline CDR1 reads LNHNV; CDR2 reads YYDKDF (reference sequence). The V and J ends lost 2 bases and 7 bases respectively, with 12 bases between them. CDR3 amino acids: CATSRPGFGQPQHF. The CDR3 nucleotides read TGTGCCACCAGCAGACCGGGGTTCGGCCAGCCCCAGCATTTT.

J is TRBJ2-1 and V is TRBV9, with 7 bases that match TRBD2. Germline V gene data show CDR1 as SGDLS and CDR2 as YYNGEE. The length of the CDR3 is 18 residues. Trimming cost V 4 bases and J 8 bases; bases outside gene matches: 21. The CDR3 protein is CASSRRGIGGSPGDEQFF. DNA of the CDR3: TGTGCCAGCAGCAGGCGTGGGATCGGGGGGTCCCCCGGAGATGAGCAGTTCTTC.

Note on this clone: A read error may account for a junction end that differs from germline. Written as DNA, the CDR3 is TGTTCCAGCGACACTTGGAACACTGAAGCTTTCTTT. This sequence encodes CSSDTWNTEAFF. The chain recombines TRBV7-9 with TRBJ1-1; D gene unclear. The CDR3 runs 12 residues. CDR1 SEHNR and CDR2 FQNEAQ come from the germline V gene (reference sequence).

This clone was seen a handful of times. The genes are TRBV19 and TRBJ1-1; TRBD1 agrees at 10 bases. The germline V gene has CDR1 LNHDA and CDR2 SQIVND (reference sequence). The CDR3 has 15 amino acids. The trim removed 5 bases at V and 5 bases at J, leaving 8 bases unmatched. Here the CDR3 DNA reads TGTGCCAGTAGTCCACGGACAGGGGGTTGGACTGAAGCTTTCTTT. It specifies CASSPRTGGWTEAFF.

This clone has only a few counts. This sequence joins TRBV19 and TRBJ2-3; 12 bases are a match to TRBD2. Germline lookup yields CDR1 LNHDA and CDR2 SQIVND (reference sequence). V dropped 6 bases and J dropped 0; count of bases not matched to a gene: 1. The CDR3 is 15 amino acids. The CDR3 region has the DNA TGTGCCAGTAGAACTAGCGGGGGGAGCACAGATACGCAGTATTTT. Its protein is CASRTSGGSTDTQYF.

This clone was seen just once. The chain has TRBV5-1 and TRBJ2-3, with 8 positions matching TRBD2. The CDR3 has 15 amino acids. Germline-derived CDR1 and CDR2 are SGHRS and YFSETQ. The trim removed 1 base at V and 3 bases at J, leaving 4 bases unmatched. Written as DNA, the CDR3 is TGCGCCAGCAGCTTGAAAACGGGGGGGACAGATACGCAGTATTTT. It translates to CASSLKTGGTDTQYF.

V is TRBV4-1 and J is TRBJ2-1, with 8 bases matching TRBD1. This CDR3 is built from 13 residues. Trimming at V came to 4 bases and at J to 7 bases, leaving 3 bases not matched to a gene. Germline CDR1 is MGHRA and CDR2 is YSYEKL. CDR3 DNA: TGCGCCAGCAGCCCTCAGGGGGCTAATGAGCAGTTCTTC. It codes for CASSPQGANEQFF.

This clone was observed a few times. V is TRBV5-6 and J is TRBJ2-1; possibly TRBD1 for D (5 bases). Between the trimmed V and J ends, which lost 0 bases and 5 bases, there was a span of 12 bases. The germline V gene encodes CDR1 SGHDT and CDR2 YYEEEE. The CDR3 spans 15 residues. This chain's CDR3 is CASSLVSPRDNEQFF. The DNA of the CDR3 is TGTGCCAGCAGCTTGGTATCGCCCAGGGACAATGAGCAGTTCTTC.

This clone has a handful of counts. This chain connects TRBV30 to TRBJ1-1; a possible D gene is TRBD1 (6 bases). Trimming took off 4 bases at V and 5 bases at J, with 14 bases between the two ends. From germline, CDR1 is GTSNPN and CDR2 SVGIG (reference sequence). CDR3 length: 13 amino acids. This CDR3 is CAWTKGGGTEAFF. As DNA, the CDR3 is TGTGCCTGGACGAAAGGGGGTGGAACTGAAGCTTTCTTT.

The V call is TRBV27, the J call TRBJ2-2; 7 nucleotides agree with TRBD1. This CDR3 has 14 residues. J lost 6 bases, V lost 6 bases, and 7 bases had no gene match. Germline lookup yields CDR1 MNHEY and CDR2 SMNVEV (reference sequence). Written as DNA, the CDR3 is TGTGCCAGCAGGGCGACAGGGCGGGCCGGGGAGCTGTTTTTT. Translated: CASRATGRAGELFF.

This clone has just one count. This chain uses TRBV5-1 with TRBJ2-7; a possible D gene is TRBD1 (6 bases). The ends were cut back, 0 bases at V and 4 bases at J, with 14 bases in the middle. CDR1 is SGHRS, CDR2 YFSETQ, per germline. This CDR3 has 15 amino acids. DNA for the CDR3: TGCGCCAGCAGCTTGGCGGGACATGGGGTGTACGAGCAGTACTTC. Its translation: CASSLAGHGVYEQYF. Based on the CDR3 plus reference TRBV5-1 and TRBJ2-7, the full variable domain is KAGVTQTPRYLIKTRGQQVTLSCSPISGHRSVSWYQQTPGQGLQFLFEYFSETQRNKGNFPGRFSGRQFSNSRSEMNVSTLELGDSALYLCASSLAGHGVYEQYFGPGTRLTVT.

V gene TRBV28 combines with J gene TRBJ2-2; 8 bases line up with TRBD2. Losses at the gene ends were 11 bases for V and 6 bases for J; bases not matched to a gene: 5. Per germline, CDR1 MDHEN and CDR2 SYDVKM. The CDR3 is made up of 12 amino acids. The chain's CDR3 is CAGTGLAGELFF. CDR3 bases: TGTGCCGGAACGGGACTAGCCGGGGAGCTGTTTTTT.

The rearrangement uses TRBV27 and TRBJ1-1, with D tentatively TRBD1 (6 bases). CDR3 length: 13 residues. Germline CDR1 reads MNHEY; CDR2 reads SMNVEV (reference sequence). V dropped 8 bases and J dropped 6 bases, with 16 bases sitting between them. For the CDR3, the DNA is TGTGCCAGCGCCAAACAGGGTCCGTCTGAAGCTTTCTTT. It translates to CASAKQGPSEAFF.

The rearrangement joins TRBV18 to TRBJ2-3, with 9 bases identical to TRBD1. The CDR3 runs 16 residues. Trimming took 6 bases from V and 7 from J; bases not matched to a gene: 14. The germline gives CDR1 KGHSH, CDR2 LQKENI. The CDR3 sequence: CASSHRTGAGIYTQYF. CDR3 sequence (DNA): TGTGCCAGCTCCCACCGGACAGGGGCGGGAATTTATACGCAGTATTTT.

The chain carries TRBV25-1 and TRBJ1-2, with 7 positions matching TRBD1. V shed 1 base, J shed 5 bases, and the junction held 1 base outside the gene matches. Per germline, CDR1 MGHDK and CDR2 SYGVNS. The CDR3 covers 13 residues. The CDR3: CASSESTGYGYTF. CDR3 DNA: TGTGCCAGCAGTGAATCGACAGGGTATGGCTACACCTTC.

V and J are TRBV19 and TRBJ1-5; 9 bases are shared with TRBD1. CDR1 and CDR2 (germline): LNHDA, SQIVND (reference sequence). The length of the CDR3 is 17 residues. The V segment lost 0 bases and the J segment 2 bases; nucleotides outside the gene matches: 5. The CDR3 coding sequence is TGTGCCAGTAGTATAGATCCGGGACAGGGAGGCAATCAGCCCCAGCATTTT. Residues: CASSIDPGQGGNQPQHF.

The V call is TRBV28, the J call TRBJ1-2; perhaps TRBD1 as D (6 bases). Germline CDR1 MDHEN, CDR2 SYDVKM. The CDR3 is 15 amino acids. Between the trimmed V and J ends, which lost 3 bases and 4 bases, there was a span of 15 bases. This chain's CDR3 is CASSLLSGQPYGYTF. The CDR3 coding sequence is TGTGCCAGCAGTTTGTTATCCGGACAGCCCTATGGCTACACCTTC.

This clone turned up a few times. The chain links TRBV6-1 to TRBJ2-5; weak D call: TRBD2 (5 bases). Trimming removed 0 bases at V and 1 base at J, with 9 bases between. Germline loops: CDR1 MNHNS, CDR2 SASEGT. This CDR3 region has 15 residues. The CDR3 bases are TGTGCCAGCAGTGAAGCTACGGGGTCCCAAGAGACCCAGTACTTC. Protein: CASSEATGSQETQYF.

V is TRBV7-6 and J is TRBJ1-5; D gene uncertain. The V end was cut by 2 bases, the J end by 5 bases, with 7 bases between. Germline CDR1 SGHVS, CDR2 FNYEAQ. CDR3 size: 13 residues. For the CDR3, the DNA is TGTGCCAGCAGCTTAAGTCCGGATCAGCCCCAGCATTTT. Amino acids: CASSLSPDQPQHF.

In this sample, this clone turned up a few times. V usage is TRBV9 and J usage is TRBJ1-3; no reliable D call. CDR1 is SGDLS and CDR2 is YYNGEE in the germline V gene. The CDR3 has 16 amino acids. Between the trimmed V and J ends, which lost 3 bases and 0 bases, there was a span of 13 bases. CDR3 sequence (DNA): TGTGCCAGCAGCGGGCAAGCGGCGAGCTCTGGAAACACCATATATTTT. This translates into CASSGQAASSGNTIYF.